This T cell receptor beta chain was recorded in a study of OX40 agonist ivuxolimab in advanced cancers. Clones were sequenced by immunoSEQ multiplex PCR, and TCRdb holds only the in-frame ones, with some missing. The sample has just over 90,000 clones; roughly 90% are singletons. Material: CD4+ or CD8+ T cells sorted from blood, obtained in a trial of the OX40 agonist ivuxolimab. This receptor was identified in an adult with an advanced solid tumor such as melanoma, head and neck, liver or kidney cancer.

The DNA of the CDR3 is TGCAGCGTTGTCTCCGGCACGAACACTGAAGCTTTCTTT. Its protein is CSVVSGTNTEAFF. The chain is built from TRBV29-1 and TRBJ1-1, with D unclear. There are 13 residues in the CDR3. Trimming took 4 bases from V and 1 from J, leaving 10 bases between them. Looked up from germline, CDR1 is SQVTM and CDR2 is ANQGSEA.